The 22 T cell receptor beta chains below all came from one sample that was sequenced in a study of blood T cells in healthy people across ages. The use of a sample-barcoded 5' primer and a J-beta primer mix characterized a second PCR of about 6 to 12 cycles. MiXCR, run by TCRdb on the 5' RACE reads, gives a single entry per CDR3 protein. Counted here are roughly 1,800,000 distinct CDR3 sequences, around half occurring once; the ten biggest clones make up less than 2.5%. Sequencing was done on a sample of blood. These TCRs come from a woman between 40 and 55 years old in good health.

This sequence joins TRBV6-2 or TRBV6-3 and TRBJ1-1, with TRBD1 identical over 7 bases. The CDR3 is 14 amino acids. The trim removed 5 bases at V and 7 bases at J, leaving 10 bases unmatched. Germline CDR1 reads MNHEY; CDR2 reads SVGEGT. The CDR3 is CASSDRQGSGEAFF. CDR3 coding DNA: TGTGCCAGCAGTGACAGACAGGGTTCGGGTGAAGCTTTCTTT.

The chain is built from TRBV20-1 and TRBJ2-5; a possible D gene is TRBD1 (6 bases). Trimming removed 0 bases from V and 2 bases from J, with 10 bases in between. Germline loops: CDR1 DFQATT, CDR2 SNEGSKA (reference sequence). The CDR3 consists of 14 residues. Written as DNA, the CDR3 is TGCAGTGCTAGAGATACGGGACAACAAGAGACCCAGTACTTC. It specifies CSARDTGQQETQYF.

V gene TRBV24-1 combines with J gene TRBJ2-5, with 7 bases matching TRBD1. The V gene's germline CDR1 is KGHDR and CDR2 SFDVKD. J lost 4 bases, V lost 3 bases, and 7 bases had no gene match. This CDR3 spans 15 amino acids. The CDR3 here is CATSDVRQGIETQYF. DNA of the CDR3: TGTGCCACCAGTGATGTCCGACAGGGTATAGAGACCCAGTACTTC.

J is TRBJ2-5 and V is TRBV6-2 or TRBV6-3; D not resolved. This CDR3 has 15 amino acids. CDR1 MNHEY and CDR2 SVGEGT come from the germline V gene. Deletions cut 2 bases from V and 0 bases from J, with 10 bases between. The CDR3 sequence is CASSYGRGYQETQYF. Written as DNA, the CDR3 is TGTGCCAGCAGTTACGGCCGCGGATACCAAGAGACCCAGTACTTC.

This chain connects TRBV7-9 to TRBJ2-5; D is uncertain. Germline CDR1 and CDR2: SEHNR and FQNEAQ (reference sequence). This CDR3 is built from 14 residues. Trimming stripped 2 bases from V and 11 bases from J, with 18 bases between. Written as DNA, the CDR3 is TGTGCCAGCAGCTTAAGTCAAGGGATCAATGAGCAGTACTTC. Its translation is CASSLSQGINEQYF.

CDR3 nucleotide sequence: TGTGCCAGCAGTTTAATTGGGGCAGGGAACACTGAAGCTTTCTTT. Residues: CASSLIGAGNTEAFF. The chain links TRBV12-3 or TRBV12-4 to TRBJ1-1; D might be TRBD1 (5 bases). V lost 2 bases and J lost 1, with 11 bases in between. CDR3 size: 15 residues.

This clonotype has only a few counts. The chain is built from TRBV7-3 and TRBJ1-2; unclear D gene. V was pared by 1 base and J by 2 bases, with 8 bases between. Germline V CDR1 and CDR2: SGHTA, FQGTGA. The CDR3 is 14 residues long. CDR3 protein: CASSLNPVNYGYTF. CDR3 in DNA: TGTGCCAGCAGCTTAAACCCAGTCAACTATGGCTACACCTTC.

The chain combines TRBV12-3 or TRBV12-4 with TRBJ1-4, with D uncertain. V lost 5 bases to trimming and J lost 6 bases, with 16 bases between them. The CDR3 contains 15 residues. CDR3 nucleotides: TGTGCCAGCAGTCTCCGGGCCGGAGGGCATGAAAAACTGTTTTTT. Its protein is CASSLRAGGHEKLFF.

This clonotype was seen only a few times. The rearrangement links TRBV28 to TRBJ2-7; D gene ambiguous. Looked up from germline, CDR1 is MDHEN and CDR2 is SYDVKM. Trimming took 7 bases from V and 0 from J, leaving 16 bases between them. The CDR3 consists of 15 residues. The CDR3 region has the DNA TGTGCCAGCAATCTAGTCGGGTTACCCTCCTACGAGCAGTACTTC. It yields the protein CASNLVGLPSYEQYF.

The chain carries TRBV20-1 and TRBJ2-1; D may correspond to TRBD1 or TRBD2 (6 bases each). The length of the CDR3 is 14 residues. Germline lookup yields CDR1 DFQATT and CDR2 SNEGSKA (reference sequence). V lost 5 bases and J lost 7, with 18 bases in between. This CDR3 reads CSAGLGGSKNEQFF. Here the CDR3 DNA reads TGCAGTGCTGGTCTGGGGGGCTCTAAAAATGAGCAGTTCTTC.

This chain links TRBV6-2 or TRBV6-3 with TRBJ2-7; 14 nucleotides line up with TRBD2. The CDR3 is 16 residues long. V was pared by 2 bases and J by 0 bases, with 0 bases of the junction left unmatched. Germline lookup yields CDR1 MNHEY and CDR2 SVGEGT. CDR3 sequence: CASSYGTSGGSYEQYF. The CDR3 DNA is TGTGCCAGCAGTTACGGGACTAGCGGGGGCTCCTACGAGCAGTACTTC.

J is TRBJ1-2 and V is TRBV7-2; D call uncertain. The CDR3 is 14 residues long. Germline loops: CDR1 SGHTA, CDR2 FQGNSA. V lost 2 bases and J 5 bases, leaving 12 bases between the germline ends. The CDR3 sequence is CASSLSPGTYGYTF. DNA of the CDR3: TGTGCCAGCAGCTTAAGTCCAGGTACATATGGCTACACCTTC.

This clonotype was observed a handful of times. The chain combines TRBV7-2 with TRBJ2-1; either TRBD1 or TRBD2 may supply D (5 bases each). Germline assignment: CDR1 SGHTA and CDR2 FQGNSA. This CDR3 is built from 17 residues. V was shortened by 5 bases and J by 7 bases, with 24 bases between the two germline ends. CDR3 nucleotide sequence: TGTGCCAGCAGCCCGTTCCCCCGGGACGTCCCCTCAAATGAGCAGTTCTTC. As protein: CASSPFPRDVPSNEQFF.

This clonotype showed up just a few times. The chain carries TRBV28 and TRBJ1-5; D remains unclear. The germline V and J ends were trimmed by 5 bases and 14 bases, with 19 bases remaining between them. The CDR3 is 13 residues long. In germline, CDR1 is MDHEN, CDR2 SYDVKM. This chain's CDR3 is CASSGSRVRMEHF. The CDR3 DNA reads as TGTGCCAGCAGTGGCTCGAGGGTTAGGATGGAGCATTTT.

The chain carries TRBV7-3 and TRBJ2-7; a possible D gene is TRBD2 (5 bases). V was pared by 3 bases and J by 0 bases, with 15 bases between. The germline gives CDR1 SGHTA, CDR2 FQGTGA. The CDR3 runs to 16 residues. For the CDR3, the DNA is TGTGCCAGCAGCTTCCCGGGGTTAGCGAGCTCCTACGAGCAGTACTTC. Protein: CASSFPGLASSYEQYF.

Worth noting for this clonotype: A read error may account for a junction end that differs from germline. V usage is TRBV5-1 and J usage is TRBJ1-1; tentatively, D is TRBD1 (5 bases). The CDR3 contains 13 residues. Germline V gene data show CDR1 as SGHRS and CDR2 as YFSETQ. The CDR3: CASSLKGNAEAFF. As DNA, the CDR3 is TGCGCCAGCAGCTTAAAGGGGAACGCTGAAGCTTTCTTT.

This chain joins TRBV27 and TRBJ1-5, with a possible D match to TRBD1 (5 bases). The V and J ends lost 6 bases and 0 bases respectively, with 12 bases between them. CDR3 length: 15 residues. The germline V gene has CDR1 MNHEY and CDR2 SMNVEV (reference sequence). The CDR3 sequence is CASSGTPYSNQPQHF. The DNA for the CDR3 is TGTGCCAGCAGCGGGACGCCCTATAGCAATCAGCCCCAGCATTTT.

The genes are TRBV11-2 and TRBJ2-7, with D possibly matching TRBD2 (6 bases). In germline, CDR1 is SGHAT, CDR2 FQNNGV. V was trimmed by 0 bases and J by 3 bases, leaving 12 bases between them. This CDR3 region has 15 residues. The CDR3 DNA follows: TGTGCCAGCAGCTTAGATCGGGGGACTTTCTACGAGCAGTACTTC. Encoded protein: CASSLDRGTFYEQYF. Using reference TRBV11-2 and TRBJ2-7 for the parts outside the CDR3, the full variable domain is EAGVAQSPRYKIIEKRQSVAFWCNPISGHATLYWYQQILGQGPKLLIQFQNNGVVDDSQLPKDRFSAERLKGVDSTLKIQPAKLEDSAVYLCASSLDRGTFYEQYFGPGTRLTVT.

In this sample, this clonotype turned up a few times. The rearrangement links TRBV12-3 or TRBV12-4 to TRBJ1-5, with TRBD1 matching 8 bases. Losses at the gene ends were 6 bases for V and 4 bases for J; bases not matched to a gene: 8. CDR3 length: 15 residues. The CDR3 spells CASRAGTGPNQPQHF. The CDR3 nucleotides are TGTGCCAGCAGAGCCGGGACAGGTCCAAATCAGCCCCAGCATTTT.

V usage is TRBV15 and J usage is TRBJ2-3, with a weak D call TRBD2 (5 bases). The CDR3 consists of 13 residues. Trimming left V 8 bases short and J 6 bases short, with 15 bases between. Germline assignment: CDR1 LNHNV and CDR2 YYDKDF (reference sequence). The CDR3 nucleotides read TGTGCCACCGCGAGGGTCCCTCCGGATACGCAGTATTTT. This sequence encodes CATARVPPDTQYF.

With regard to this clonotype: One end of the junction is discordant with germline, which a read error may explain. CDR3 region: CASSLRTSTDTRYF. The CDR3 DNA sequence: TGCGCCAGCAGCTTGAGAACTAGCACAGATACGCGGTATTTT. The chain uses TRBV5-1 and TRBJ2-3; D is possibly TRBD2 (6 bases). Per the germline V gene, CDR1 is SGHRS and CDR2 is YFSETQ. This CDR3 spans 14 amino acids.

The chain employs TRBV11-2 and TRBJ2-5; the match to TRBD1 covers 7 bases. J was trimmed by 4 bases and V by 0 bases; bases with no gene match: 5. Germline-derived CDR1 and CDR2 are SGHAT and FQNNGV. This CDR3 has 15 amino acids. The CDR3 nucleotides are TGTGCCAGCAGCTTAGAGGGGACAGCAATAGAGACCCAGTACTTC. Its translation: CASSLEGTAIETQYF.